The source of this T cell receptor (beta chain) is a study of OX40 agonist ivuxolimab in advanced cancers. Study details: The diagnoses of dose-escalation patients were hepatocellular carcinoma, melanoma, renal cell or head and neck cancer. Therapy given before enrollment (anti-PD-1, anti-PD-L1 or anti-CTLA-4) was allowed, and around 44% had some. Study observations and caveats: Certain nonresponders likewise exhibited a low normalized T-cell clonal expansion.

It was autoimmune disease history or systemic immunosuppression that excluded patients. Data came from immunoSEQ multiplex PCR; TCRdb stores just in-frame clones and leaves some out. The table has roughly 32,000 clones, around 80% seen once. CDR1 is LGHNA and CDR2 is YSLEER in the germline V gene. The CDR3 runs 13 residues. After removal of 3 bases from V and 4 bases from J, the junction contained 2 bases not matched to a gene. As for this clone: Antigen: not known.

The chain links TRBV4-3 to TRBJ1-1; 7 nucleotides match TRBD1. The sequencing here drew on CD4+ or CD8+ T cells sorted from blood, taken in a trial of the OX40 agonist ivuxolimab. The receptor's source is an adult with an advanced solid tumor such as melanoma, head and neck, liver or kidney cancer. The CDR3 is CASSHRQGTEAFF. In DNA, the CDR3 is TGCGCCAGCAGCCATCGACAGGGCACTGAAGCTTTCTTT.